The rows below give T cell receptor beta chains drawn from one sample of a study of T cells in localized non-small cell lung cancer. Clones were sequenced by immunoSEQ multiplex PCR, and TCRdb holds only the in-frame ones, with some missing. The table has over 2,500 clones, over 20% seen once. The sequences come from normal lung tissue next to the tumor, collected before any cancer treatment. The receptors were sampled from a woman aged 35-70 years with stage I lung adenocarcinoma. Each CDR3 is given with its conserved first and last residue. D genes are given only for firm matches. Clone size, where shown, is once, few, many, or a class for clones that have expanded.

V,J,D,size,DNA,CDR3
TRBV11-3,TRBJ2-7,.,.,TGTGCCAGCCCCCATAGACTACCTCATCTTTCCTACGAGCAGTACTTC,CASPHRLPHLSYEQYF
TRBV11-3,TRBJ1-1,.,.,TGTGCCAGCAGCTTGGAGGGGTCAGGGGACACTGAAGCTTTCTTT,CASSLEGSGDTEAFF
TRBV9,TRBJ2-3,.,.,TGTGCCAGCAGCGTAGGAAGGGGTGATACGCAGTATTTT,CASSVGRGDTQYF
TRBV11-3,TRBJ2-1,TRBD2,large,TGTGCCAGCAGCCCGCCGGGACTACTATACAATGAGCAGTTCTTC,CASSPPGLLYNEQFF
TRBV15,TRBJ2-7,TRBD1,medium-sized,TGTGCCACCAGCAGCCCCGGGGCAGGGGGATACGAGCAGTACTTC,CATSSPGAGGYEQYF
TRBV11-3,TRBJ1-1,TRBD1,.,TGTGCCAGCAGCTTCGGACAGGGAATGAACACTGAAGCTTTCTTT,CASSFGQGMNTEAFF
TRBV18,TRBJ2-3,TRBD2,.,TGTGCCAGCCCCCCGGGAGGGGGGGGGCAGTATTTT,CASPPGGGGQYF
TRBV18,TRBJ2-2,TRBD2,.,TGTGCCAGCTCACCAAGGGGGACTAGCGGGAGAACCACCGGGGAGCTGTTTTTT,CASSPRGTSGRTTGELFF
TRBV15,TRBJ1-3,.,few,TGTGCCACCAGCAGAGGGGGCAGGGGATCTGGAAACACCATATATTTT,CATSRGGRGSGNTIYF
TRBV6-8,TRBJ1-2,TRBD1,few,TGTGCCAGCAGTTACGGGGACAGGGTCTATGGCTACACCTTC,CASSYGDRVYGYTF
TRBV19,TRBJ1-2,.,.,TGTGCCAGTAGCGTACAGGGCCTCTATGGCTACACCTTC,CASSVQGLYGYTF
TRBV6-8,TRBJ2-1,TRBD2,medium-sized,TGTGCCAGCGCGGAGATAGCGGGAGCCACTGAGCAGTTCTTC,CASAEIAGATEQFF
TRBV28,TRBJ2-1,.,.,TGTGCCAGCAGTGGACTGATCGGGTCTCTCAATGAGCAGTTCTTC,CASSGLIGSLNEQFF
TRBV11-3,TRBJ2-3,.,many,TGTGCCAGCAGGGATGACCGCCTTATTCCCACAGATACGCAGTATTTT,CASRDDRLIPTDTQYF
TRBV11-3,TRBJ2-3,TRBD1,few,TGTGCCAGCAGCGGGGACAGGGCGACATACACAGATACGCAGTATTTT,CASSGDRATYTDTQYF
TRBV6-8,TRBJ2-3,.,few,TGTGCCAGCAGTCCACGGGGATTCACAGATACGCAGTATTTT,CASSPRGFTDTQYF
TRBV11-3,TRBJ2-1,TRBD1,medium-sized,TGTGCCAGCAGCTCGCGGGACAGGGGGTCCTACAATGAGCAGTTCTTC,CASSSRDRGSYNEQFF
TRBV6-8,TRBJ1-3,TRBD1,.,TGTGCCATCAGCGGACAGGGGGCTGGAAACACCATATATTTT,CAISGQGAGNTIYF
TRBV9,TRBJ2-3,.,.,TGTGCCAGCAGCGTTAGATGGTCCACAGATACGCAGTATTTT,CASSVRWSTDTQYF
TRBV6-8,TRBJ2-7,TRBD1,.,TGTGCCAGCAGTGTAGGGGGCTGGTCTGCGCAGTACTTC,CASSVGGWSAQYF
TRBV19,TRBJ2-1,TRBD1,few,TGTGCCAGTAACAGGGGAACCTACAATGAGCAGTTCTTC,CASNRGTYNEQFF
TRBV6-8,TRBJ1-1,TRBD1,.,TGTGCCAGCAGTTGGGACAGGGGTGAAGCTTTCTTT,CASSWDRGEAFF
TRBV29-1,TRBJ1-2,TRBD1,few,TGCAGCGTGTGGACAGGGGGGGTCTATGGCTACACCTTC,CSVWTGGVYGYTF
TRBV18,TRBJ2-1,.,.,TGTGCCAGCTCTCCACCTATCGGGACTCAAAACAATGAGCAGTTCTTC,CASSPPIGTQNNEQFF
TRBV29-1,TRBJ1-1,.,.,TGCAGCGTTGAAGTCACACTAACTCAATCGGCGAACACTGAAGCTTTCTTT,CSVEVTLTQSANTEAFF
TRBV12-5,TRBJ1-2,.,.,TGTGCTAGTGGGACTCAGGTAGACTATGGCTACACCTTC,CASGTQVDYGYTF
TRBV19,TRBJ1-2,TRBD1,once,TGTGCCAGTAGTCGACAGGGGAACTATGGCTACACCTTC,CASSRQGNYGYTF
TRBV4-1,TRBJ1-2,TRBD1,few,TGCGCCAGCAGCCACGGGACAGGGAATCGTAACTATGGCTACACCTTC,CASSHGTGNRNYGYTF
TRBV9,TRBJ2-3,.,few,TGTGCCAGCAGTGAACGGCAGGCGATCACAGATACGCAGTATTTT,CASSERQAITDTQYF
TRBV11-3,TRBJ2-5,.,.,TGTGCCAGCAGCTTAACCTCCCGCGGCCAAGAGACCCAGTACTTC,CASSLTSRGQETQYF
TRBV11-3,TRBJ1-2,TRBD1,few,TGTGCCAGCAGCTTGGGACAGGGAGAGGGGTATGGCTACACCTTC,CASSLGQGEGYGYTF
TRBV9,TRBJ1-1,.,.,TGTGCCAGCAACTACGGCCGGTCTGAAGCTTTCTTT,CASNYGRSEAFF
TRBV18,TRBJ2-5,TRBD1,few,TGTGCCAGCTCACCACGTGTGTCAGGGGGACAGACCCAGTACTTC,CASSPRVSGGQTQYF
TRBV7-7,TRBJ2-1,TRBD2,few,TGTGCCAGCAGCCCCACTAGCGGCCCGAAAAACAATGAGCAGTTCTTC,CASSPTSGPKNNEQFF
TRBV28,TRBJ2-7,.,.,TGTGCCAGCCAGAGACAGGCGAACTACGAGCAGTACTTC,CASQRQANYEQYF
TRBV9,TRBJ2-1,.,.,TGTGCCAGCAGCGTAGGACTCGGGATGGCCTACAATGAGCAGTTCTTC,CASSVGLGMAYNEQFF
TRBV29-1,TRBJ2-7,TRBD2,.,TGCAGCGTTCGAGGGCCTAGCGGGAGCTCCTACCTTGACGAGCAGTACTTC,CSVRGPSGSSYLDEQYF